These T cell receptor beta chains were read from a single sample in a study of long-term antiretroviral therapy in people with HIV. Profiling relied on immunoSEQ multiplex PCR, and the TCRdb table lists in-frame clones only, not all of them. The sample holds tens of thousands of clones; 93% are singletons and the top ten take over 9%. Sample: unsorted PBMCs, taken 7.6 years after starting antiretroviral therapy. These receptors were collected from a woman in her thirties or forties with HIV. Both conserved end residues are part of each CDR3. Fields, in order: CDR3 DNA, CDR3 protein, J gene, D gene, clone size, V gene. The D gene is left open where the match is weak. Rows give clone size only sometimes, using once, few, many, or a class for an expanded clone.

DNA: TGCGCCAGCAGCTTAAACAGGGGGAACACTGAAGCTTTCTTT
CDR3: CASSLNRGNTEAFF
J: TRBJ1-1
D: TRBD1
size: NA
V: TRBV5-1

DNA: TGTGCCAGCAGACGCGGACAGACTAATGAAAAACTGTTTTTT
CDR3: CASRRGQTNEKLFF
J: TRBJ1-4
D: NA
size: once
V: TRBV6-5

DNA: TGTGCCTCGTCGTTGAAGCGCGACACCGGGGAGCTGTTTTTT
CDR3: CASSLKRDTGELFF
J: TRBJ2-2
D: NA
size: NA
V: TRBV10-3

DNA: TGTGCCAGCAGCTCGGGGGGCCAGCAGGTGGAGACCCAGTACTTC
CDR3: CASSSGGQQVETQYF
J: TRBJ2-5
D: NA
size: NA
V: TRBV9

DNA: TGTGCCAGCAGCGTAGCTAGCGGGGCCGGAGAGCAGTACTTC
CDR3: CASSVASGAGEQYF
J: TRBJ2-7
D: TRBD2
size: NA
V: TRBV9

DNA: TGTGCCAGCAGCTCGGACAGTAACTATGGCTACACCTTC
CDR3: CASSSDSNYGYTF
J: TRBJ1-2
D: NA
size: NA
V: TRBV7-9

DNA: TGTGCCAGCAGTCTTCGGACTAGCGGGAACTACGAGCAGTACTTC
CDR3: CASSLRTSGNYEQYF
J: TRBJ2-7
D: TRBD2
size: few
V: TRBV6-7

DNA: TGTGCCAGCTCACCAGGGGCAGATACAAACTATGGCTACACCTTC
CDR3: CASSPGADTNYGYTF
J: TRBJ1-2
D: NA
size: NA
V: TRBV18

DNA: TGTGCCAGCAGTTACACAGGGGAGGGTGAAGCTTTCTTT
CDR3: CASSYTGEGEAFF
J: TRBJ1-1
D: TRBD1
size: NA
V: TRBV6-6

DNA: TGTGCCAGCAGCTTAGTAGCACCCTACGAGCAGTACTTC
CDR3: CASSLVAPYEQYF
J: TRBJ2-7
D: NA
size: NA
V: TRBV7-2

DNA: TGTGCCAGCAGTTCCCCGGGACAGGGCTACAATGAGCAGTTCTTC
CDR3: CASSSPGQGYNEQFF
J: TRBJ2-1
D: TRBD1
size: NA
V: TRBV25-1

DNA: TGTGCCAGCAGCCAAGGAGTAACATTGGGGGCGGGGGGGCCTCGGTCCTACAATGAGCAGTTCTTC
CDR3: CASSQGVTLGAGGPRSYNEQFF
J: TRBJ2-1
D: TRBD2
size: NA
V: TRBV14

DNA: TGTGCCAGCAGCCCACAGGGTGGGGAAGAAGCTTTCTTT
CDR3: CASSPQGGEEAFF
J: TRBJ1-1
D: NA
size: once
V: TRBV9

DNA: TGTGCCAGCCGGGGTGCTAACTATGGCTACACCTTC
CDR3: CASRGANYGYTF
J: TRBJ1-2
D: NA
size: NA
V: TRBV11-2

DNA: TGTGCCAGTAGTTCACAAGGGGCAACTAATGAAAAACTGTTTTTT
CDR3: CASSSQGATNEKLFF
J: TRBJ1-4
D: NA
size: NA
V: TRBV19

DNA: TGTGCCAGTAGTATGATCAGTCTAAGCTCCTACAATGAGCAGTTCTTC
CDR3: CASSMISLSSYNEQFF
J: TRBJ2-1
D: NA
size: NA
V: TRBV19

DNA: TGTGCCAGCAGCCAACTCTCAAGACAGGGAGCGTACGAGCAGTACTTC
CDR3: CASSQLSRQGAYEQYF
J: TRBJ2-7
D: TRBD1
size: NA
V: TRBV14

DNA: TGTGCCAGCAGCTTAGCGGGCGGATACTCTGGGGCCAACGTCCTGACTTTC
CDR3: CASSLAGGYSGANVLTF
J: TRBJ2-6
D: NA
size: once
V: TRBV11-2

DNA: TGCGCCAGCAGCCAAGCGCCGGGGGGGATAGCGGAAAAACTGTTTTTT
CDR3: CASSQAPGGIAEKLFF
J: TRBJ1-4
D: NA
size: NA
V: TRBV4-3

DNA: TGTGCCAGCAGCTCCTGGACAGGGGGCAGAGTTGGCTACACCTTC
CDR3: CASSSWTGGRVGYTF
J: TRBJ1-2
D: TRBD1
size: NA
V: TRBV5-6

DNA: TGCGCCAGCCTCACCGGGACAGGGGGGACGACGCAGTATTTT
CDR3: CASLTGTGGTTQYF
J: TRBJ2-3
D: TRBD1
size: NA
V: TRBV5-1

DNA: TGTGCCAGCAGTTCTCCCAGAAGGCAGAATGAAAAACTGTTTTTT
CDR3: CASSSPRRQNEKLFF
J: TRBJ1-4
D: NA
size: NA
V: TRBV27

DNA: TGTGCCAGCAGCTTAGGCTCTGGGTACACTGAAGCTTTCTTT
CDR3: CASSLGSGYTEAFF
J: TRBJ1-1
D: NA
size: NA
V: TRBV7-8

DNA: TGTGCCAGCAGTTTCCCGGGACAGGGTGATGGCTACACCTTC
CDR3: CASSFPGQGDGYTF
J: TRBJ1-2
D: TRBD1
size: NA
V: TRBV6-6

DNA: TGTGCCATCAGCCCCTCGTACGAGCAGTACTTC
CDR3: CAISPSYEQYF
J: TRBJ2-7
D: NA
size: NA
V: TRBV10-3

DNA: TGTGCCAGCAGTTCCGGGACAGGGGGGAGCTATGGCTACACCTTC
CDR3: CASSSGTGGSYGYTF
J: TRBJ1-2
D: TRBD1
size: NA
V: TRBV27

DNA: TGTGCCAGCAGTGATGAGGGGGCCTATGGCTACACCTTC
CDR3: CASSDEGAYGYTF
J: TRBJ1-2
D: TRBD1
size: NA
V: TRBV6-1

DNA: TGCAGCGCCGCATTTCCTCGCAGGGCCACTGAAGCTTTCTTT
CDR3: CSAAFPRRATEAFF
J: TRBJ1-1
D: NA
size: NA
V: TRBV29-1

DNA: TGTGCCAGTACTCGAACCGGGACTAGCCCCGTAGAGACCCAGTACTTC
CDR3: CASTRTGTSPVETQYF
J: TRBJ2-5
D: TRBD2
size: NA
V: TRBV19